The following is a TCR beta chain sequence with its context. Its antigen target is currently unknown. There are no base qualities to consult, and no much larger clone falls within one base. TCR CDR3 regions were amplified from genomic DNA by multiplex PCR using the deep immunoSEQ assay. For each cell subset, the extracted genomic DNA was distributed evenly across all wells of several immunoSEQ 96-well plates, and each plate served as one replicate. For sorted subsets, around 200 ng genomic DNA, equal to 30,000 to 35,000 T cell genomes, was loaded into each replicate PCR. Purified libraries were quantified with a Qubit 3.0 fluorometer, sized on a Bioanalyzer 2100, and re-quantified with the KAPA Library Quantification kit. Each immunoSEQ 96-well plate was sequenced on its own single-read 150-cycle Illumina NextSeq 550 flow cell. The study's processing was this. Because only junctional sequences without quality scores were contained in the immunoSEQ output, filtering matching that applied to full-length reads could not be performed. Sequences were annotated with PyIR, a Python wrapper for IgBLAST v1.9, and V/J genes and CDR3 were assigned using IMGT germline references. Reads with weak V/J assignments (E-value above 1e-6), missing CDR3, stop codons, out-of-frame junctions, or ambiguous translated residues were removed. V3J clonotypes were defined as sequences sharing the same inferred V gene, J gene, and CDR3 amino acid sequence. Percentage overlap between repertoires was calculated by dividing the number of shared unique clonotypes by the size of the smaller repertoire. RTK rarefaction, the Chao1 estimator, and Recon v2.1 estimates of unobserved clonotypes were used to assess repertoire richness. Generation probabilities were computed with OLGA for all TCRbeta clonotypes obtained by the gDNA method from four donors. TCRdb took this table from immuneACCESS and kept in-frame rearrangements with V and J called. Such tables lack part of the clones; where checked against another copy, unresolved V genes explain under half of the gap, and the rest is unexplained. D and trimming were read from the DNA, whereas the V and J calls and clone size are those reported in that table. The sample table records 550,000 to 750,000 clones; 92% of these occur just once. The ten largest clones take up roughly 22% of the sample.

For the CD8 naive samples, CD45RO-negative cells were positively selected for CCR7, yielding a CD45RA+CCR7+ population from which TemRA cells were excluded. Healthy HIV-negative adults with no recently reported acute infections or vaccinations were included as donors. Only Caucasian adults living in Nashville, Tennessee, USA were represented among the donors. After blood collection by leukapheresis, PBMCs were isolated using Ficoll-Histopaque density gradient centrifugation and then cryopreserved in the vapor phase of liquid nitrogen. Analytical flow cytometry was used to check the purity and quantity of each magnetically sorted T cell population. Each sorted fraction had its genomic DNA isolated and then quantified by UV absorbance on a Nanodrop 2000c. This record belongs to a study of shared clonotypes between healthy human individuals (dated by TCRdb to about 2020). In the study overall: A couple of women and a few men aged 18 to 49 years were included in the cohort. For each donor, CD4 naive and CD4 memory were each run on three plates, CD8 naive on two plates, and CD8 memory on one plate. Blood TCR repertoires of five healthy adults were deeply sequenced to estimate repertoire size and the extent of clonotype sharing between individuals. To increase sequencing depth and limit assay-specific biases, different laboratories used diverse techniques to prepare libraries and sequence TCR repertoires. Between about 0.8 and 9 billion PBMCs per donor were obtained by leukapheresis.

Study-wide findings and limitations: Rarefaction of sorted-subset datasets indicated incomplete sequencing despite the large sequencing depth. Sampling was restricted to blood, and TCR repertoires in tissues likely differ from the TCR repertoires found in blood. Estimated clonotype richness was generally larger for naive than for memory subsets. The genetic and exposure-history diversity represented was limited by the small number of donors. Across four donors, approximately 5% of naive CD4, approximately 3.5% of naive CD8, 2.3% of memory CD4, and 0.4% to 0.45% of memory CD8 clonotypes were shared. Pairwise subsampling led to the expectation that sequencing depth would affect the degree of clonotype sharing among donors. Compared with non-shared clonotypes, the clonotypes found in all four sorted-subset donors had higher generation probabilities.

The germline V gene (reference sequence) gives CDR1 as SGHNT and CDR2 as YYREEE. Clipping removes 0 bases from V and 6 bases from J, with 8 as the unmatched junction base count. The CDR3 starts with the cysteine, ends with the phenylalanine, and has 15 residues. Just the 45-base CDR3 DNA is kept, in frame starting at base 1. The sequence joins TRBV5-4 to TRBJ2-7, with TRBD2 identical over 8 junction bases. Sequencing was performed on naive CD8+ T cells sorted from blood. Reading the label with the study, this specimen's cell subset or site is: CD45RA+CCR7+. The TCR sequence derives from a man aged 30-40 years in good health. The bases read TGTGCCAGCAGCTTGGCGGACGGGAGGGCACGCGAGCAGTACTTC. Its translation reads: CASSLADGRAREQYF. The entire variable domain, with the stretches around the CDR3 drawn from the reference TRBV5-4 and TRBJ2-7 proteins, is ETGVTQSPTHLIKTRGQQVTLRCSSQSGHNTVSWYQQALGQGPQFIFQYYREEENGRGNFPPRFSGLQFPNYSSELNVNALELDDSALYLCASSLADGRAREQYFGPGTRLTVT.